This TCR beta chain was profiled in a study of blood T cell repertoires in COVID-19. About the research overall: Acute-phase and convalescent COVID-19 samples originated in the United States, Italy and Spain. PBMCs, B-cell-depleted T cells, or T cells were the source of the cDNA or gDNA that made up the material.

The germline CDR1 and CDR2 sequences are SGHRS and YFSETQ. The V segment lost 7 bases and the J segment 2 bases; nucleotides outside the gene matches: 14. This CDR3 contains 16 residues. Authors' processing steps: Estimation of nucleated cell counts relied on the amplification of reference gene primers. Profiling relied on immunoSEQ multiplex PCR, and the TCRdb table lists in-frame clones only, not all of them. The V and J calls and clone size come from that table; D and trimming were worked out from the DNA. The sample lists approximately 220,000 clones, 87% occurring once. A single count supports this clone.

This TCR came from a man in his sixties who had recovered from COVID-19. The V and J genes are TRBV5-1 and TRBJ1-1, with 7 nucleotides matching TRBD1. Input material: peripheral blood. The CDR3 loop reads CASAQEGAGINTEAFF. CDR3 nucleotide sequence: TGCGCCAGCGCTCAGGAGGGGGCAGGGATTAACACTGAAGCTTTCTTT.